This TCR beta chain derives from a study of T cells in lung cancer brain metastases. Overall study results and limits: Few clones were shared between paired lesions (mean Morisita 0.23); most were lesion-specific.

From germline, CDR1 is KGHSH and CDR2 LQKENI. This CDR3 has 16 residues. The trim removed 1 base at V and 4 bases at J, leaving 8 bases unmatched. Method: immunoSEQ multiplex PCR; TCRdb's copy keeps in-frame clones and lacks some. The data contain around 2,200 clones, approximately 92% of them singletons. This clone has only one observation. Its antigen remains unidentified. V usage is TRBV18 and J usage is TRBJ1-1, with TRBD1 identical over 8 bases. The origin of this receptor is a woman aged 25 to 39 with non-small cell lung cancer. Sequenced: tumor tissue from the primary lung tumor. The CDR3 reads CASSPLIDRGVTEAFF. The CDR3, as DNA: TGTGCCAGCTCACCACTCATCGACAGGGGTGTCACTGAAGCTTTCTTT.